The present TCR beta chain was sequenced within a study of shared clonotypes between healthy human individuals. General study points: It was observed that approximately 5% of naive CD4 clonotypes were shared across several donors.

The CDR3 contains 13 residues. The germline V gene encodes CDR1 SSHAT and CDR2 FNYEAQ (reference sequence). This table comes from immunoSEQ multiplex PCR, and its TCRdb copy is limited to in-frame clones, with some not included. The sample has some 2 million clones, about 95% seen once. CD45RO negativity and positive selection for CCR7 defined naive CD8 cells, a population that excluded terminally differentiated effector memory CD45RA+ cells. Concerning this clone: As yet, its antigen is unknown. Sequence at one end of the junction differs from germline and may be a read error.

The sequence was obtained from a man aged 18 to 30 in good health. The specimen was naive CD8+ T cells sorted from blood. V is TRBV7-7 and J is TRBJ2-2; D is unclear. The CDR3 nucleotides read TGTGCTAGCAGCTTAGATCGAACCGGGGAGCTGTTTTTT. Translation: CASSLDRTGELFF.